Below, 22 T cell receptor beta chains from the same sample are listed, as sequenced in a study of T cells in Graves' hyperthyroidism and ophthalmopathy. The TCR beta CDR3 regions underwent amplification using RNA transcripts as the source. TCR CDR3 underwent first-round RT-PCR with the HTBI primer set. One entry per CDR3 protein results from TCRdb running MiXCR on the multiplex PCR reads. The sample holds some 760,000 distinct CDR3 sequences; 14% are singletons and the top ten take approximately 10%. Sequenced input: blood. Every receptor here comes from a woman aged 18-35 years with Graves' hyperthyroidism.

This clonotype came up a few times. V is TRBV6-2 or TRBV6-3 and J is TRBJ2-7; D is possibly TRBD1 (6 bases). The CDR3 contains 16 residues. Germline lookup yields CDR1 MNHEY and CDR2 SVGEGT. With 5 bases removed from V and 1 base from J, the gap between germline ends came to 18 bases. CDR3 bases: TGTGCCAGCAGTACCCCCAGGACAGCCTTATCCTACGAGCAGTACTTC. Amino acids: CASSTPRTALSYEQYF.

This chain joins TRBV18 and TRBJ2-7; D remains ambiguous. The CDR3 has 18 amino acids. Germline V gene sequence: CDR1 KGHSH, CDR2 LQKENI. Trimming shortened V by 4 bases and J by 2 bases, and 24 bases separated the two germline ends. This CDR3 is CASSQMGGLGVKTYEQYF. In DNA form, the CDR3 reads TGTGCCAGCTCACAGATGGGTGGATTAGGAGTGAAAACCTACGAGCAGTACTTC.

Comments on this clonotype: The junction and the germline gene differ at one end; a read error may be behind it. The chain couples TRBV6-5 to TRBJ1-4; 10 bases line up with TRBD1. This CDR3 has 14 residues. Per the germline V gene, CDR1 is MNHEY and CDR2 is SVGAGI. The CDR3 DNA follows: TGTACCAGCAGTTTGGGACAGGGGAGGGAAAAACTGTTTTTT. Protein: CTSSLGQGREKLFF.

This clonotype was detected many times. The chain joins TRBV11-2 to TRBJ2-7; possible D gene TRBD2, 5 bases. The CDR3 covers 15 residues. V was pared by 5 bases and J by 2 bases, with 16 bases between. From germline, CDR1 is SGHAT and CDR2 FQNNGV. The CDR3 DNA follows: TGTGCCAGCAGCCCTTTGAGGGAGAGAACCTACGAGCAGTACTTC. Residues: CASSPLRERTYEQYF.

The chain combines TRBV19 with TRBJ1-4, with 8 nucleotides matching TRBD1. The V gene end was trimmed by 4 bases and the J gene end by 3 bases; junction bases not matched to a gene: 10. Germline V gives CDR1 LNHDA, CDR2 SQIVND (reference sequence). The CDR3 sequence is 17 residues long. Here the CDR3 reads CASSKRDRLSANEKLFF. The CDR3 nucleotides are TGTGCCAGTAGTAAACGGGACAGGCTCTCAGCTAATGAAAAACTGTTTTTT.

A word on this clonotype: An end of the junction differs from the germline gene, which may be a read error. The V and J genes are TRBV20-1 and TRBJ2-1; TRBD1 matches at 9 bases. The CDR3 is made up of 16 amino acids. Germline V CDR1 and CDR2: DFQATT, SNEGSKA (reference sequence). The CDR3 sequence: CSARSLQGAPYNERFF. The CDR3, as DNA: TGCAGTGCTAGAAGCCTACAGGGGGCCCCCTACAATGAGCGGTTCTTC.

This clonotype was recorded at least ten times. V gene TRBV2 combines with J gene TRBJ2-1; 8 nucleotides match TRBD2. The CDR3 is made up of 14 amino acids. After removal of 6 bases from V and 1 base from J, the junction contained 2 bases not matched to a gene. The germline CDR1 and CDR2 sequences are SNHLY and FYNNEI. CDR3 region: CASRVAGSYNEQFF. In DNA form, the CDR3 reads TGTGCCAGCAGGGTAGCGGGGTCCTACAATGAGCAGTTCTTC.

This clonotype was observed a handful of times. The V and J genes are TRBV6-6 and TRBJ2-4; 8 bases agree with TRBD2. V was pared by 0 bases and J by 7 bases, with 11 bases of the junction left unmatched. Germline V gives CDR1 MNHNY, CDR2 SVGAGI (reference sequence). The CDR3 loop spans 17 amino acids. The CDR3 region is CASSYSLPGLVSNIQYF. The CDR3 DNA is TGTGCCAGCAGTTACTCGCTCCCGGGACTAGTATCGAACATTCAGTACTTC.

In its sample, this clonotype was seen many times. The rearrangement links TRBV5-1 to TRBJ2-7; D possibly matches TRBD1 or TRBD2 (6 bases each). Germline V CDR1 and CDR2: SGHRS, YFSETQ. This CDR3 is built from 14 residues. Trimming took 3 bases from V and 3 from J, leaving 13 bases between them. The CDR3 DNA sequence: TGCGCCAGCAGCTCCAGGGGAGGTGGCTACGAGCAGTACTTC. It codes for CASSSRGGGYEQYF.

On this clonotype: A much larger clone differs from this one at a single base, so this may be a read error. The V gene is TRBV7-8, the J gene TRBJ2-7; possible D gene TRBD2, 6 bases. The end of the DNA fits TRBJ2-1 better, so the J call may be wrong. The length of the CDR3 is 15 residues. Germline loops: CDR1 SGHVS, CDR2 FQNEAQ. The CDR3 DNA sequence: TGTGCCAGCAGCTTAGAGCTGACTAGTCTCTACGAGCAGTTCTTC. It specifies CASSLELTSLYEQFF.

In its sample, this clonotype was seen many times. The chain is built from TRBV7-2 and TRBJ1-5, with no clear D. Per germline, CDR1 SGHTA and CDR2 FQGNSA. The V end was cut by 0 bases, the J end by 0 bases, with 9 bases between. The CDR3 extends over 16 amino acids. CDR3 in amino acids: CASSLAAWNSNQPQHF. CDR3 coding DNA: TGTGCCAGCAGCTTAGCTGCCTGGAATAGCAATCAGCCCCAGCATTTT.

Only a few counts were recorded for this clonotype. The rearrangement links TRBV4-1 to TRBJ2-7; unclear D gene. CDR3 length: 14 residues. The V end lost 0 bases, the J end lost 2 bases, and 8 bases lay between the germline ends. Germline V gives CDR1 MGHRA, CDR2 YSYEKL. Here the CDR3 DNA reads TGCGCCAGCAGCCAAGAGACACCGCCCTACGAGCAGTACTTC. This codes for CASSQETPPYEQYF.

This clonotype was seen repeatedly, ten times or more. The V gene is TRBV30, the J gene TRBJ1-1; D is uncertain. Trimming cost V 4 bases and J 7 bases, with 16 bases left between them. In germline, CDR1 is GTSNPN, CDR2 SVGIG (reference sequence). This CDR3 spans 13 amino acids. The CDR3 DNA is TGTGCCTGGACTCCTCTCGTGGCGGGTGAAGCTTTCTTT. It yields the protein CAWTPLVAGEAFF.

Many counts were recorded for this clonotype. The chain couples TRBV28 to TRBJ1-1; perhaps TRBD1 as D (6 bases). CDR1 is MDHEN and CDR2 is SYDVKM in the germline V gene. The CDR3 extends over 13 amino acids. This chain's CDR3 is CATRGQTNTEAFF. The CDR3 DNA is TGTGCTACAAGGGGACAAACTAACACTGAAGCTTTCTTT.

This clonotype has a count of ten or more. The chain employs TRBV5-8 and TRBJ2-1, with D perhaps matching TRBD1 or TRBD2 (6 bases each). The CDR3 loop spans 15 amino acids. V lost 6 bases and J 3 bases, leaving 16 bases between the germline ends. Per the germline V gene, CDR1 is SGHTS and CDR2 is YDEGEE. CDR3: CASTGGGINYNEQFF. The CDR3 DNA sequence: TGTGCCAGCACCGGGGGCGGGATAAACTACAATGAGCAGTTCTTC.

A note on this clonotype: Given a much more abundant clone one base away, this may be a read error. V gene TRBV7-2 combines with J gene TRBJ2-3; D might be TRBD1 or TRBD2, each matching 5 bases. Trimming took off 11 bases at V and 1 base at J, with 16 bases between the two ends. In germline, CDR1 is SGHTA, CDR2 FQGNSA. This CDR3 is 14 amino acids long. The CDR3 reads CAPQSGLGTDTQYF. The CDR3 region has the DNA TGTGCCCCCCAGTCGGGGCTTGGCACAGATACGCAGTATTTT. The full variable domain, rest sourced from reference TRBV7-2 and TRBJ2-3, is GAGVSQSPSNKVTEKGKDVELRCDPISGHTALYWYRQSLGQGLEFLIYFQGNSAPDKSGLPSDRFSAERTGGSVSTLTIQRTQQEDSAVYLCAPQSGLGTDTQYFGPGTRLTVL.

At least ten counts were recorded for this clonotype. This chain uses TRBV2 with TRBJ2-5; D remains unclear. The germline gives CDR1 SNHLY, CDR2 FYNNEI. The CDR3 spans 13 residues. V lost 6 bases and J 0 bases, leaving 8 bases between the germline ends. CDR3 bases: TGTGCCAGCAGAGCAACGGACCAAGAGACCCAGTACTTC. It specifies CASRATDQETQYF.

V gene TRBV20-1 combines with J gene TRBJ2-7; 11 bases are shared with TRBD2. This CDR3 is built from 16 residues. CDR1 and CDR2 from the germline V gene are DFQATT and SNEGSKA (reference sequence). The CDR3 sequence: CSPYLYTLAGAGEQYF. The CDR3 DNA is TGCAGCCCATACCTGTATACACTAGCGGGAGCTGGTGAGCAGTACTTC.

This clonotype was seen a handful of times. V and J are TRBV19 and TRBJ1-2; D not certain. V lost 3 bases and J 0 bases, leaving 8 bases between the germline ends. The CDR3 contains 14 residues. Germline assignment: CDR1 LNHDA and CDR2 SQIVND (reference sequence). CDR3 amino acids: CASSIKVSNYGYTF. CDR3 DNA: TGTGCCAGTAGTATCAAGGTTTCTAACTATGGCTACACCTTC.

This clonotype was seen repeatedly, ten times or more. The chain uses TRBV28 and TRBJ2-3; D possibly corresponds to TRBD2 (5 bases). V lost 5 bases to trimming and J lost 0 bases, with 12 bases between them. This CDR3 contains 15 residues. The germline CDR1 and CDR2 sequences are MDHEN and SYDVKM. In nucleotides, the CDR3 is TGTGCCAGCAGTCGGGGAGAGGAAAGCACAGATACGCAGTATTTT. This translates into CASSRGEESTDTQYF.

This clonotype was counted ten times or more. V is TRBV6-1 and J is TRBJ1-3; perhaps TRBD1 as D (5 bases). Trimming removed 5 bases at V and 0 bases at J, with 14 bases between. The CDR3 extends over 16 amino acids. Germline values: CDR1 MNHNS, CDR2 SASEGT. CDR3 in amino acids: CASSLTTASSGNTIYF. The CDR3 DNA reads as TGTGCCAGCAGTTTAACGACAGCGAGCTCTGGAAACACCATATATTTT.

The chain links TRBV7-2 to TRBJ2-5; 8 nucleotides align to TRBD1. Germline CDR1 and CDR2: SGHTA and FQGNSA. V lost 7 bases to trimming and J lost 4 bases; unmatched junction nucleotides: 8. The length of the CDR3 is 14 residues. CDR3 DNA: TGTGCCAGCACCGGTACAGGGGGGTTAGAGACCCAGTACTTC. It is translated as CASTGTGGLETQYF.